The 12 T cell receptor beta chains listed next were all sequenced from one sample in a study of blood T cell repertoires in COVID-19 (TCRdb year 2020). Libraries came from the immunoSEQ multiplex PCR assay. TCRdb took this table from immuneACCESS and kept in-frame rearrangements with V and J called. Such tables lack part of the clones; where checked against another copy, unresolved V genes explain under half of the gap, and the rest is unexplained. The sample data list 95,000 to 110,000 clones, and approximately 84% of these were observed just once. In total, the top ten clones hold 4.2% of the sample. The specimen was peripheral blood. The receptors shown here come from a human donor in a cohort sampled during active COVID-19.

This clone was recorded only once. V gene TRBV15 combines with J gene TRBJ2-7, with 12 positions matching TRBD2. CDR3 size: 14 residues. V lost 6 bases to trimming and J lost 2 bases; unmatched junction nucleotides: 2. Germline V gene sequence: CDR1 LNHNV, CDR2 YYDKDF (reference sequence). In nucleotides, the CDR3 is TGTGCCACCAGGAGGACTAGCGGGACCTACGAGCAGTACTTC. This sequence encodes CATRRTSGTYEQYF.

V gene TRBV28 combines with J gene TRBJ2-7, with a tentative D call TRBD1 (5 bases). Germline loops: CDR1 MDHEN, CDR2 SYDVKM. The CDR3 is made up of 15 amino acids. V lost 5 bases and J 1 base, leaving 15 bases between the germline ends. As DNA, the CDR3 is TGTGCCAGCAGTGCTGGACATTCCGATTCCTACGAGCAGTACTTC. It translates to CASSAGHSDSYEQYF.

The chain recombines TRBV6-2 or TRBV6-3 with TRBJ1-1; 7 positions agree with TRBD1. CDR3 length: 14 amino acids. Trimming cost V 5 bases and J 1 base; bases outside gene matches: 4. Germline loops: CDR1 MNHEY, CDR2 SVGEGT. The CDR3 DNA follows: TGTGCCAGCAGTGCGAGACAGGGGAACACTGAAGCTTTCTTT. Amino acids: CASSARQGNTEAFF.

This clone occurred a few times. The CDR3 DNA follows: TGCGCCAGCAGCCAAGATAGGCTAGCCATCGGGAATGAGCAGTTCTTC. Translating gives CASSQDRLAIGNEQFF. V and J are TRBV4-1 and TRBJ2-1; a weak D match, TRBD2 (5 bases). The CDR3 is made up of 16 amino acids. Germline V gene lookup returns CDR1 MGHRA and CDR2 YSYEKL. Between the trimmed V and J ends, which lost 0 bases and 7 bases, there was a span of 16 bases.

There are a few counts of this clone. V usage is TRBV28 and J usage is TRBJ2-1, with 9 bases that match TRBD2. V shed 5 bases, J shed 6 bases, and the junction held 11 bases outside the gene matches. The length of the CDR3 is 16 residues. Germline V gene lookup returns CDR1 MDHEN and CDR2 SYDVKM. CDR3 residues: CASSPGLAVRPNEQFF. CDR3 coding DNA: TGTGCCAGCAGTCCGGGACTAGCCGTACGCCCCAATGAGCAGTTCTTC.

The chain employs TRBV27 and TRBJ2-1; 10 nucleotides align to TRBD1. Germline V CDR1 and CDR2: MNHEY, SMNVEV (reference sequence). The CDR3 loop spans 17 amino acids. J gave up 4 bases and V 2 bases, and 8 bases lay outside the gene matches. The CDR3 DNA follows: TGTGCCAGCAGTTTAGGTGTCGGGACAGGGGTTTACAATGAGCAGTTCTTC. Translating it yields CASSLGVGTGVYNEQFF.

The chain carries TRBV2 and TRBJ2-3; 9 positions match TRBD1. Germline values: CDR1 SNHLY, CDR2 FYNNEI. The CDR3 has 14 amino acids. Germline trimming cut 6 bases from V and 3 bases from J; bases unmatched to any gene: 4. CDR3 DNA sequence: TGTGCCAGCAGCCAAGGACAGGGGACAGATACGCAGTATTTT. Residues: CASSQGQGTDTQYF.

Ten or more counts support this clone. The chain links TRBV9 to TRBJ2-7; 10 bases map to TRBD1. The CDR3 has 17 amino acids. The germline gives CDR1 SGDLS, CDR2 YYNGEE. J lost 6 bases, V lost 1 base, and 13 bases had no gene match. The CDR3 here is CASSVNPGQGKAGEQYF. CDR3 DNA sequence: TGTGCCAGCAGCGTAAACCCGGGACAGGGGAAAGCTGGCGAGCAGTACTTC.

The V gene is TRBV7-2, the J gene TRBJ2-1; 13 bases align to TRBD2. After removal of 4 bases from V and 4 bases from J, the junction contained 1 base not matched to a gene. The CDR3 totals 15 residues. Germline assignment: CDR1 SGHTA and CDR2 FQGNSA. The CDR3 sequence is CASSSGLAGYNEQFF. As DNA, the CDR3 is TGTGCCAGCAGCTCGGGACTAGCGGGATACAATGAGCAGTTCTTC.

This chain connects TRBV11-2 to TRBJ1-4; the match to TRBD1 covers 12 bases. The junction had 6 bases not matched to a gene; V was cut back by 5 bases and J by 8 bases. This CDR3 is 15 amino acids long. The germline gives CDR1 SGHAT, CDR2 FQNNGV. The CDR3 sequence: CASSQGDRGREKLFF. The CDR3 coding sequence is TGTGCCAGCAGCCAAGGGGACAGGGGGCGAGAAAAACTGTTTTTT.

The rearrangement joins TRBV28 to TRBJ1-6; D not certain. Germline CDR1 is MDHEN and CDR2 is SYDVKM. V was pared by 1 base and J by 7 bases, with 8 bases between. The CDR3 runs 14 residues. The DNA for the CDR3 is TGTGCCAGCAGTTTATTGTCGGGGAATTCACCCCTCCACTTT. Encoded protein: CASSLLSGNSPLHF.

The table lists this clone with a count of one. The V and J genes are TRBV6-2 or TRBV6-3 and TRBJ2-7; 12 bases match TRBD2. With V trimmed by 5 bases and J by 2 bases, 4 bases remained unmatched. Germline V lookup: CDR1 MNHEY, CDR2 SVGEGT. CDR3 length: 15 amino acids. The CDR3 loop is CASSKLAGGTYEQYV. CDR3 DNA: TGTGCCAGCAGTAAACTAGCGGGGGGCACCTACGAGCAGTACGTC.